Following are 19 T cell receptor beta chains from one sample sequenced in a study of post-analysis software for immune sequencing data. Regarding the study as a whole: In patients, TRBV5-6, TRBV5-1 and TRBV20-1 belonged to five TRBV segments found more frequently than in controls.

These receptors' antigens are unknown. The authors incorporated unique molecular identifiers into the TCR beta cDNA libraries. TCRdb fed the PCR reads into MiXCR, producing one record per CDR3 protein. The data show about 460,000 distinct CDR3 sequences, with under 55% seen just once and 9% to 14% held by the top ten. Sequencing was done on a sample of blood. These TCRs come from a girl between 10 and 17 years old with multiple sclerosis.

The chain recombines TRBV4-1 with TRBJ2-5, with TRBD2 as a possible D gene (6 bases). The CDR3 loop spans 15 amino acids. V was clipped by 4 bases and J by 5 bases, with 17 bases between them. Per germline, CDR1 MGHRA and CDR2 YSYEKL. CDR3 sequence: CASSPSDYARETQYF. The CDR3 nucleotides read TGCGCCAGCAGCCCTTCGGACTACGCCAGGGAGACCCAGTACTTC.

This clonotype has just a few counts. The chain is built from TRBV20-1 and TRBJ2-1, with a possible D match to TRBD1 (7 bases). This CDR3 is built from 14 residues. The ends were cut back, 6 bases at V and 4 bases at J, with 16 bases in the middle. Germline V gene lookup returns CDR1 DFQATT and CDR2 SNEGSKA (reference sequence). This CDR3 is CSALKGAGYNEQFF. The DNA for the CDR3 is TGCAGTGCCTTGAAGGGGGCGGGATACAATGAGCAGTTCTTC.

A few counts support this clonotype. The chain links TRBV4-2 to TRBJ2-4; 12 bases map to TRBD2. The end of the DNA aligns better with TRBJ2-7, so the J call may be wrong. The CDR3 runs to 15 residues. The V gene's germline CDR1 is LGHNA and CDR2 YNFKEQ. The CDR3 DNA reads TGTGCCAGCAGCCCGGGACTAGCGGGCCTCTACGAGCAGTACTTC. Residues: CASSPGLAGLYEQYF.

This clonotype has only a few counts. The V call is TRBV7-2, the J call TRBJ2-5, with D unclear. This CDR3 spans 18 amino acids. Trimming stripped 6 bases from V and 2 bases from J, with 25 bases between. CDR1 SGHTA and CDR2 FQGNSA come from the germline V gene. The CDR3 here is CASRRRHANGLLQETQYF. CDR3 nucleotide sequence: TGTGCCAGCAGACGCAGACACGCCAACGGGCTGCTACAAGAGACCCAGTACTTC.

This clonotype has more than one count but fewer than ten. This sequence joins TRBV4-1 and TRBJ1-3, with unresolved D. V gave up 4 bases and J gave up 2 bases, with 12 bases separating them. Germline CDR1 is MGHRA and CDR2 is YSYEKL. The CDR3 loop spans 15 amino acids. In nucleotides, the CDR3 is TGCGCCAGCAGCCGTTCGGGAACAGCTGGAAACACCATATATTTT. It translates to CASSRSGTAGNTIYF.

V and J are TRBV27 and TRBJ1-5; D call uncertain. CDR1 and CDR2 from the germline V gene are MNHEY and SMNVEV (reference sequence). The CDR3 extends over 15 amino acids. V gave up 2 bases and J gave up 3 bases, with 11 bases separating them. Written as DNA, the CDR3 is TGTGCCAGCAGTTTAGCTGGGGTTAACAATCAGCCCCAGCATTTT. It yields the protein CASSLAGVNNQPQHF.

As to this clonotype: A much larger clone lies one base from this, so it may be a read error. The chain uses TRBV7-2 and TRBJ2-7, with 15 bases aligning to TRBD2. Germline assignment: CDR1 SGHTA and CDR2 FQGNSA. This CDR3 spans 15 amino acids. V was pared by 5 bases and J by 1 base, with 0 bases of the junction left unmatched. The CDR3 DNA sequence: TGTGCCAGCAGCGGGACTAGCGGGAGGTCCTACGAGCAGTACTTC. Its translation: CASSGTSGRSYEQYF.

This clonotype was seen a few times. This rearrangement joins TRBV2 to TRBJ2-4, with D possibly matching TRBD2 (6 bases). Per the germline V gene, CDR1 is SNHLY and CDR2 is FYNNEI. The ends were cut back, 2 bases at V and 0 bases at J, with 11 bases in the middle. CDR3 size: 16 residues. Here the CDR3 DNA reads TGTGCCAGCAGTGAATTCCGGGGGATAGCCAAAAACATTCAGTACTTC. Translated, it gives CASSEFRGIAKNIQYF.

This sequence joins TRBV7-9 and TRBJ2-5, with 7 positions matching TRBD2. This CDR3 has 14 residues. In germline, CDR1 is SEHNR, CDR2 FQNEAQ (reference sequence). Germline trimming cut 6 bases from V and 1 base from J; bases unmatched to any gene: 5. The CDR3 region has the DNA TGTGCCAGCAGGCGAGCGGGGAGCCAAGAGACCCAGTACTTC. It specifies CASRRAGSQETQYF.

The chain employs TRBV27 and TRBJ1-1; D may be TRBD1 (6 bases). V was pared by 6 bases and J by 0 bases, with 23 bases between. Germline V gene data show CDR1 as MNHEY and CDR2 as SMNVEV (reference sequence). The CDR3 runs to 18 residues. The CDR3: CASRLAGQGSFMNTEAFF. The CDR3 coding sequence is TGTGCCAGCAGACTTGCGGGGCAGGGGAGCTTCATGAACACTGAAGCTTTCTTT.

This clonotype has only a few counts. The rearrangement links TRBV10-3 to TRBJ1-6, with no clear D. Germline V gene sequence: CDR1 ENHRY, CDR2 SYGVKD. The CDR3 is 15 amino acids. V shed 0 bases and J shed 8 bases, with 11 bases lying between them. CDR3 nucleotides: TGTGCCATCAGTGAGTCGGGCACAGAGGATTCACCCCTCCACTTT. Translation: CAISESGTEDSPLHF.

This clonotype was seen only once. V and J are TRBV13 and TRBJ2-3; D remains ambiguous. CDR3 length equals 15 residues. From germline, CDR1 is PRHDT and CDR2 FYEKMQ (reference sequence). V was pared by 0 bases and J by 2 bases, with 9 bases between. The CDR3 here is CASSLGALPTDTQYF. The CDR3 region has the DNA TGTGCCAGCAGCTTAGGTGCACTCCCCACAGATACGCAGTATTTT.

This chain joins TRBV27 and TRBJ2-1; TRBD2 aligns across 14 bases. CDR1 MNHEY and CDR2 SMNVEV come from the germline V gene (reference sequence). V gave up 1 base and J gave up 5 bases; unmatched junction bases: 13. The CDR3 covers 20 residues. CDR3: CASSLFPGLAGEVTDNEQFF. The CDR3 region has the DNA TGTGCCAGCAGTTTATTCCCGGGACTAGCGGGAGAGGTTACGGACAATGAGCAGTTCTTC.

This chain joins TRBV6-5 and TRBJ1-5, with TRBD1 matching over 11 bases. V shed 5 bases, J shed 5 bases, and the junction held 8 bases outside the gene matches. CDR3 size: 16 residues. Germline V gene data show CDR1 as MNHEY and CDR2 as SVGAGI. The CDR3 here is CASSPAGTGGHQPQHF. Written as DNA, the CDR3 is TGTGCCAGCAGTCCTGCCGGGACAGGGGGTCATCAGCCCCAGCATTTT.

This clonotype has just a few counts. The chain links TRBV4-1 to TRBJ2-5, with D possibly being TRBD2 (7 bases). The CDR3 is 15 residues long. V lost 4 bases and J lost 11, with 23 bases in between. The V gene's germline CDR1 is MGHRA and CDR2 YSYEKL. The CDR3 DNA reads as TGCGCCAGCAGCCTTTTGGGGGGGCGTCGGAATGAGCAGTACTTC. It encodes CASSLLGGRRNEQYF.

This chain connects TRBV15 to TRBJ1-1; the D is unclear. The CDR3 consists of 14 residues. CDR1 and CDR2 (germline): LNHNV, YYDKDF (reference sequence). For the CDR3, the DNA is TGTGGTCGCCCTCGGTTCCTGAGTGGATTGGGAGCTTTCTTT. Translated, it gives CGRPRFLSGLGAFF. The full variable domain, in which reference TRBV15 and TRBJ1-1 provide the parts outside the CDR3, is DAMVIQNPRYQVTQFGKPVTLSCSQTLNHNVMYWYQQKSSQAPKLLFHYYDKDFNNEADTPDNFQSRRPNTSFCFLDIRSPGLGDTAMYLCGRPRFLSGLGAFFGQGTRLTVV.

The rearrangement links TRBV7-2 to TRBJ2-4; TRBD1 or TRBD2 may be the D gene (5 bases each). The J call may be mistaken, given a closer DNA end match to TRBJ2-7. Germline V gene sequence: CDR1 SGHTA, CDR2 FQGNSA. The CDR3 sequence is 14 residues long. CDR3 DNA: TGTGCCAGCAGCGAGGGACCGAAAGGTTACGAGCAGTACTTC. This sequence encodes CASSEGPKGYEQYF.

V is TRBV12-3 or TRBV12-4 and J is TRBJ2-5; D call uncertain. The DNA end is a closer match to TRBJ2-7, so the J assignment may be wrong. CDR3 size: 14 residues. In nucleotides, the CDR3 is TGTGCCAGCAGTCCCCTAGGGCCCCGGAACGAGCAGTACTTC. It encodes CASSPLGPRNEQYF.

This clonotype was picked up a small number of times. The rearrangement joins TRBV29-1 to TRBJ2-7, with TRBD1 matching over 7 bases. CDR1 is SQVTM and CDR2 is ANQGSEA in the germline V gene. V shed 4 bases, J shed 3 bases, and the junction held 0 bases outside the gene matches. The CDR3 spans 11 residues. The chain's CDR3 is CSVGTGYEQYF. In DNA form, the CDR3 reads TGCAGCGTTGGGACAGGCTACGAGCAGTACTTC.